These 31 T cell receptor beta chains share one sample of origin, sequenced in a study of cytomegalovirus exposure and HLA in healthy donors. Vbeta (60) and Jbeta (13) primers were used in the PCR. Only in-frame clones appear in the TCRdb table, and some are missing; sequencing was by immunoSEQ multiplex PCR. The profile covers some 140,000 clones, with more than 70% appearing a single time and under 1.5% taken by the ten largest. Sequenced: PBMCs. The receptor set was obtained from a male donor in good health and CMV-seropositive.

This chain joins TRBV13 and TRBJ2-3; D is ambiguous. The CDR3 length is 12 residues. Per the germline V gene, CDR1 is PRHDT and CDR2 is FYEKMQ (reference sequence). V lost 3 bases, J lost 6 bases, and 7 bases lay in between. DNA for the CDR3: TGTGCCAGCAGCTTCCTCTTGGATACGCAGTATTTT. Amino acids: CASSFLLDTQYF.

CDR3 sequence reads: CASSYSFLLNEQFF. In nucleotides, the CDR3 is TGTGCCAGCAGTTACTCTTTCCTACTCAATGAGCAGTTCTTC. This chain uses TRBV6-5 with TRBJ2-1; D call uncertain. The CDR3 is 14 amino acids. V was clipped by 0 bases and J by 6 bases, with 9 bases between them. CDR1 is MNHEY, CDR2 SVGAGI, per germline.

This chain links TRBV5-6 with TRBJ2-7, with D maybe TRBD1 (5 bases). This CDR3 spans 16 amino acids. Per the germline V gene, CDR1 is SGHDT and CDR2 is YYEEEE. V was clipped by 2 bases and J by 4 bases, with 19 bases between them. CDR3 in amino acids: CASSLIQGLRPYEQYF. In DNA form, the CDR3 reads TGTGCCAGCAGCTTAATCCAGGGTCTCAGGCCATACGAGCAGTACTTC. Full variable domain (missing parts from reference TRBV5-6 and TRBJ2-7): DAGVTQSPTHLIKTRGQQVTLRCSPKSGHDTVSWYQQALGQGPQFIFQYYEEEERQRGNFPDRFSGHQFPNYSSELNVNALLLGDSALYLCASSLIQGLRPYEQYFGPGTRLTVT.

The chain uses TRBV9 and TRBJ2-7; TRBD1 agrees at 8 bases. CDR3 length equals 15 residues. CDR1 is SGDLS, CDR2 YYNGEE, per germline. J lost 6 bases, V lost 4 bases, and 12 bases had no gene match. In nucleotides, the CDR3 is TGTGCCAGCAGCCCTCGGACAGGGTCAAAAAGCGAGCAGTACTTC. Translating gives CASSPRTGSKSEQYF.

This chain joins TRBV6-1 and TRBJ2-7; 8 nucleotides agree with TRBD1. V gave up 5 bases and J gave up 5 bases; unmatched junction bases: 8. Germline V gene sequence: CDR1 MNHNS, CDR2 SASEGT. This CDR3 is 14 amino acids long. CDR3 in amino acids: CASSRKDREHEQYF. The CDR3, as DNA: TGTGCCAGCAGTAGGAAGGACAGGGAACACGAGCAGTACTTC.

This clone came up once. The V call is TRBV2, the J call TRBJ2-1; perhaps TRBD2 as D (6 bases). Trimming left V 3 bases short and J 6 bases short, with 15 bases between. The CDR3 runs to 15 residues. The V gene's germline CDR1 is SNHLY and CDR2 FYNNEI. CDR3 bases: TGTGCCAGCAGTGAGGTGCGAGCTAGCGCCAATGAGCAGTTCTTC. This encodes CASSEVRASANEQFF.

The chain has TRBV4-3 and TRBJ2-2; 10 bases map to TRBD1. CDR1 and CDR2 from the germline V gene are LGHNA and YSLEER. With 2 bases clipped from V and 4 bases from J, the junction kept 16 bases outside the gene matches. CDR3 size: 20 residues. CDR3 DNA sequence: TGCGCCAGCAGCCAAATCCCCCCTCGGGACAGGGGTTCGGGCACCGGGGAGCTGTTTTTT. Protein: CASSQIPPRDRGSGTGELFF.

The chain is built from TRBV11-2 and TRBJ1-6, with no clear D. The CDR3 spans 15 residues. Germline values: CDR1 SGHAT, CDR2 FQNNGV. V lost 5 bases to trimming and J lost 10 bases, with 18 bases between them. The CDR3 DNA reads TGTGCCAGCAGCCTATCCGCCGGGATAGGCTCACCCCTCCACTTT. This codes for CASSLSAGIGSPLHF.

This chain connects TRBV12-1 to TRBJ2-3; whether TRBD1, the table's D call, matches the DNA was not checked. TRBV12-1 is recorded as a pseudogene. The CDR3 consists of 18 residues. The CDR3 loop reads CASSFSDRTVPSTDTQYF. The DNA of the CDR3 is TGTGCCAGCAGCTTTTCCGATAGGACAGTCCCTAGCACAGATACGCAGTATTTT.

This rearrangement joins TRBV7-9 to TRBJ2-6; D is possibly TRBD1 (5 bases). CDR3 length: 15 amino acids. Between the trimmed V and J ends, which lost 3 bases and 2 bases, there was a span of 8 bases. CDR1 and CDR2 from the germline V gene are SEHNR and FQNEAQ (reference sequence). The CDR3 DNA is TGTGCCAGCAGCTTCCCAGGGCCTGGGGCCAACGTCCTGACTTTC. Translating gives CASSFPGPGANVLTF.

The rearrangement links TRBV9 to TRBJ2-1; D is unclear. The CDR3 sequence is 13 residues long. In germline, CDR1 is SGDLS, CDR2 YYNGEE. The ends were cut back, 3 bases at V and 10 bases at J, with 14 bases in the middle. The chain's CDR3 is CASSGRNRPEQFF. In nucleotides, the CDR3 is TGTGCCAGCAGCGGCAGGAATAGGCCAGAGCAGTTCTTC.

The rearrangement uses TRBV6-5 and TRBJ2-3; possible D gene TRBD1, 5 bases. Germline V CDR1 and CDR2: MNHEY, SVGAGI. The CDR3 consists of 15 residues. Trimming took off 3 bases at V and 1 base at J, with 11 bases between the two ends. In DNA, the CDR3 is TGTGCCAGCAGTTATTGGGGCGGTGGCACAGATACGCAGTATTTT. Its translation: CASSYWGGGTDTQYF.

This chain joins TRBV21-1 and TRBJ2-3; TRBD2 is the table's D call and was not checked against the DNA. TRBV21-1 is designated a pseudogene. The CDR3 has 15 amino acids. CDR3 residues: CASSPRAINTDTQYF. DNA of the CDR3: TGTGCCAGCAGCCCAAGAGCTATAAACACAGATACGCAGTATTTT.

The genes are TRBV30 and TRBJ2-1, with 7 bases identical to TRBD2. Germline CDR1 GTSNPN, CDR2 SVGIG (reference sequence). The CDR3 runs 16 residues. V shed 0 bases and J 0 bases; nucleotides not matched to a gene: 5. The CDR3 is CAWSVWGGSSYNEQFF. In DNA form, the CDR3 reads TGTGCCTGGAGTGTATGGGGGGGGAGCTCCTACAATGAGCAGTTCTTC.

This chain joins TRBV27 and TRBJ1-1; 7 bases fit TRBD1. CDR1 is MNHEY, CDR2 SMNVEV, per germline (reference sequence). The CDR3 loop spans 15 amino acids. With V trimmed by 5 bases and J by 0 bases, 6 bases remained unmatched. This CDR3 reads CASSPQGWVNTEAFF. The CDR3 DNA reads TGTGCCAGCAGTCCACAGGGGTGGGTGAACACTGAAGCTTTCTTT.

Only one count was recorded for this clone. CDR3: CSGRTGNTEAFF. DNA for the CDR3: TGCAGCGGCAGGACAGGGAACACTGAAGCTTTCTTT. V and J are TRBV29-1 and TRBJ1-1, with 7 nucleotides matching TRBD1. The CDR3 has 12 amino acids. Germline V gene sequence: CDR1 SQVTM, CDR2 ANQGSEA. Trimming cost V 7 bases and J 1 base; bases outside gene matches: 3.

This chain uses TRBV11-1 with TRBJ2-5; the match to TRBD2 covers 14 bases. The CDR3 consists of 17 residues. V shed 5 bases, J shed 5 bases, and the junction held 10 bases outside the gene matches. The germline CDR1 and CDR2 sequences are SGHAT and FQDESV (reference sequence). CDR3 coding DNA: TGTGCCAGCAGCACAAAGACTAGCGGGAGGGCCGTCGAGACCCAGTACTTC. Protein product: CASSTKTSGRAVETQYF. The complete variable domain, with remaining parts taken from reference TRBV11-1 and TRBJ2-5, reads EAEVAQSPRYKITEKSQAVAFWCDPISGHATLYWYRQILGQGPELLVQFQDESVVDDSQLPKDRFSAERLKGVDSTLKIQPAELGDSAMYLCASSTKTSGRAVETQYFGPGTRLLVL.

V gene TRBV6-1 combines with J gene TRBJ1-1; the D gene is possibly TRBD1 (6 bases). CDR1 and CDR2 from the germline V gene are MNHNS and SASEGT. V dropped 6 bases and J dropped 7 bases, with 15 bases sitting between them. The CDR3 is 13 residues long. The CDR3 reads CASRPGTLVEAFF. Written as DNA, the CDR3 is TGTGCCAGCAGGCCCGGGACATTGGTTGAAGCTTTCTTT.

This sequence joins TRBV7-9 and TRBJ2-1; TRBD1 agrees at 8 bases. Unmatched junction bases numbered 15, after V lost 5 bases and J lost 0 bases. The CDR3 is made up of 19 amino acids. The germline V gene has CDR1 SEHNR and CDR2 FQNEAQ (reference sequence). In nucleotides, the CDR3 is TGTGCCAGCAGCAAAAGGGACAGGTTAAACCCCAGCTCCTACAATGAGCAGTTCTTC. This sequence encodes CASSKRDRLNPSSYNEQFF.

The V gene is TRBV5-6, the J gene TRBJ2-2, with 11 bases aligning to TRBD2. The trim removed 5 bases at V and 4 bases at J, leaving 4 bases unmatched. This CDR3 contains 15 residues. CDR1 and CDR2 (germline): SGHDT, YYEEEE. The CDR3 spells CASRGTSGGTGELFF. The CDR3 region has the DNA TGTGCCAGCAGGGGGACTAGCGGCGGCACCGGGGAGCTGTTTTTT.

V is TRBV5-1 and J is TRBJ2-2, with 9 bases fitting TRBD1. This CDR3 has 16 amino acids. Germline CDR1 is SGHRS and CDR2 is YFSETQ. Germline trimming cut 3 bases from V and 7 bases from J; bases unmatched to any gene: 10. The CDR3 coding sequence is TGCGCCAGCAGCTCGGGACAGGGATTAAGGGTCGGGGAGCTGTTTTTT. Its translation: CASSSGQGLRVGELFF.

The chain couples TRBV27 to TRBJ2-2; 7 bases are shared with TRBD2. This CDR3 has 14 residues. Trimming removed 5 bases from V and 8 bases from J; junction bases left unmatched: 8. Germline CDR1 reads MNHEY; CDR2 reads SMNVEV (reference sequence). The CDR3 loop is CASSKGTISGELFF. In nucleotides, the CDR3 is TGTGCCAGCAGTAAAGGGACTATAAGTGGGGAGCTGTTTTTT.

This clone was recorded once. The chain joins TRBV5-1 to TRBJ1-2; TRBD1 matches 7 bases. Germline CDR1 reads SGHRS; CDR2 reads YFSETQ. J gave up 7 bases and V 0 bases, and 6 bases lay outside the gene matches. This CDR3 is built from 14 residues. The DNA for the CDR3 is TGCGCCAGCAGCTTGGGAGGGGGCGCCGGTGGCTACACCTTC. It codes for CASSLGGGAGGYTF.

This clone was seen a handful of times. The chain combines TRBV9 with TRBJ2-7; D is ambiguous. Trimming cost V 0 bases and J 1 base, with 14 bases left between them. The CDR3 totals 16 residues. Germline values: CDR1 SGDLS, CDR2 YYNGEE. The DNA of the CDR3 is TGTGCCAGCAGCGTAGAACCCCTTGGGCCGTCCTACGAGCAGTACTTC. It codes for CASSVEPLGPSYEQYF.

The J gene is TRBJ2-7, the V gene TRBV29-1; the D gene is possibly TRBD1 (6 bases). This CDR3 contains 10 residues. The V gene lost 7 bases and the J gene lost 6 bases, with 10 bases spanning the gap. Looked up from germline, CDR1 is SQVTM and CDR2 is ANQGSEA. The CDR3 coding sequence is TGCAGCGCTACACAGGGCGAGCAGTACTTC. It encodes CSATQGEQYF.

This clone showed up just a few times. V gene TRBV5-1 combines with J gene TRBJ2-6, with D possibly matching TRBD2 (5 bases). From germline, CDR1 is SGHRS and CDR2 YFSETQ. The CDR3 loop spans 15 amino acids. Trimming stripped 0 bases from V and 4 bases from J, with 8 bases between. The DNA for the CDR3 is TGCGCCAGCAGCTTGGAAGCGGTGGGGGCCAACGTCCTGACTTTC. This sequence encodes CASSLEAVGANVLTF. The entire variable domain, with the rest obtained from reference TRBV5-1 and TRBJ2-6, is as follows: KAGVTQTPRYLIKTRGQQVTLSCSPISGHRSVSWYQQTPGQGLQFLFEYFSETQRNKGNFPGRFSGRQFSNSRSEMNVSTLELGDSALYLCASSLEAVGANVLTFGAGSRLTVL.

The chain joins TRBV6-5 to TRBJ2-7; tentatively, D is TRBD1 (5 bases). Germline V gene sequence: CDR1 MNHEY, CDR2 SVGAGI. There are 13 residues in the CDR3. Trimming stripped 6 bases from V and 3 bases from J, with 12 bases between. CDR3 amino acids: CASSLQENYEQYF. CDR3 sequence (DNA): TGTGCCAGCAGCCTACAGGAAAACTACGAGCAGTACTTC.

This sequence joins TRBV2 and TRBJ2-7, with D maybe TRBD1 (5 bases). Germline CDR1 and CDR2: SNHLY and FYNNEI. This CDR3 has 15 residues. The V gene lost 6 bases and the J gene lost 2 bases, with 17 bases spanning the gap. The CDR3 here is CASSGRTPSPYEQYF. CDR3 nucleotides: TGTGCCAGCAGCGGCCGGACACCCTCTCCCTACGAGCAGTACTTC.

The chain links TRBV19 to TRBJ2-1, with 8 nucleotides matching TRBD2. This CDR3 has 19 residues. Trimming at V came to 1 base and at J to 3 bases, leaving 14 bases not matched to a gene. From germline, CDR1 is LNHDA and CDR2 SQIVND (reference sequence). Here the CDR3 reads CASSIGGTSGSELYNEQFF. As DNA, the CDR3 is TGTGCCAGTAGTATAGGGGGGACCAGCGGGAGTGAGCTCTACAATGAGCAGTTCTTC.

V usage is TRBV18 and J usage is TRBJ2-7, with 9 nucleotides matching TRBD1. The CDR3 runs to 14 residues. Germline loops: CDR1 KGHSH, CDR2 LQKENI. Trimming removed 3 bases from V and 5 bases from J; junction bases left unmatched: 5. The CDR3 nucleotides read TGTGCCAGCTCACCTGAATGGACAGGGGACGAGCAGTACTTC. Protein: CASSPEWTGDEQYF.

This chain links TRBV7-8 with TRBJ1-5; 8 nucleotides match TRBD1. The germline V gene encodes CDR1 SGHVS and CDR2 FQNEAQ. The CDR3 runs 15 residues. Trimming at V came to 3 bases and at J to 5 bases, leaving 6 bases not matched to a gene. The CDR3 nucleotides are TGTGCCAGCAGCTTCGGACAGGGTGTGGATCAGCCCCAGCATTTT. This encodes CASSFGQGVDQPQHF.